These 13 T cell receptor beta chains were all obtained from the same sample, sequenced in a study of spatial heterogeneity in lung cancer. Time point of the sample: blood at routine non-recurrence follow-up after resection. TCRdb fed the 5' RACE reads into MiXCR, producing one record per CDR3 protein. The sample contains more than 75,000 distinct CDR3 sequences, roughly a fifth of which appear only once. The sequences come from PBMCs, collected at follow-up. These receptor sequences come from a male donor with early-stage non-small cell lung cancer.

This clonotype was found a few times. The chain uses TRBV6-5 and TRBJ2-1, with no clear D. The CDR3 runs to 13 residues. The V and J ends lost 4 bases and 0 bases respectively, with 4 bases between them. From germline, CDR1 is MNHEY and CDR2 SVGAGI. CDR3 bases: TGTGCCAGCAGTTGGAGCTCCTACAATGAGCAGTTCTTC. Protein product: CASSWSSYNEQFF.

The chain has TRBV13 and TRBJ2-1, with TRBD2 as a possible D gene (5 bases). V lost 5 bases, J lost 0 bases, and 14 bases lay in between. Germline assignment: CDR1 PRHDT and CDR2 FYEKMQ (reference sequence). CDR3 size: 16 residues. This chain's CDR3 is CASSPASGFSYNEQFF. The CDR3 DNA is TGTGCCAGCAGCCCCGCCTCGGGATTCTCCTACAATGAGCAGTTCTTC. Variable domain in full (rest from reference TRBV13 and TRBJ2-1): AAGVIQSPRHLIKEKRETATLKCYPIPRHDTVYWYQQGPGQDPQFLISFYEKMQSDKGSIPDRFSAQQFSDYHSELNMSSLELGDSALYFCASSPASGFSYNEQFFGPGTRLTVL.

This clonotype came up a few times. The gene calls are TRBV7-8 and TRBJ2-6; a possible D gene is TRBD1 (5 bases). V lost 1 base to trimming and J lost 4 bases, with 11 bases between them. Germline assignment: CDR1 SGHVS and CDR2 FQNEAQ. This CDR3 is built from 16 residues. The CDR3 protein is CASSLVQVSGANVLTF. CDR3 DNA sequence: TGTGCCAGCAGCTTAGTACAGGTTTCCGGGGCCAACGTCCTGACTTTC. The complete variable domain, with remaining parts taken from reference TRBV7-8 and TRBJ2-6, reads GAGVSQSPRYKVAKRGQDVALRCDPISGHVSLFWYQQALGQGPEFLTYFQNEAQLDKSGLPSDRFFAERPEGSVSTLKIQRTQQEDSAVYLCASSLVQVSGANVLTFGAGSRLTVL.

This clonotype was counted only a few times. The chain links TRBV5-1 to TRBJ1-1; D possibly corresponds to TRBD1 (6 bases). Germline CDR1 reads SGHRS; CDR2 reads YFSETQ. This CDR3 spans 16 amino acids. The V end was cut by 1 base, the J end by 3 bases, with 16 bases between. The CDR3 here is CASSLRIGQLDTEAFF. Here the CDR3 DNA reads TGCGCCAGCAGCTTGAGGATCGGACAGCTCGACACTGAAGCTTTCTTT.

Only a few counts were recorded for this clonotype. This chain's CDR3 is CASRIQYRGIEQYV. Written as DNA, the CDR3 is TGTGCCAGCAGAATTCAATACAGGGGGATCGAGCAGTACGTC. The chain carries TRBV2 and TRBJ2-7, with 8 bases matching TRBD1. Germline CDR1 reads SNHLY; CDR2 reads FYNNEI. The CDR3 length is 14 residues. Trimming cost V 6 bases and J 6 bases; bases outside gene matches: 10.

This clonotype was recorded at least ten times. The chain recombines TRBV5-1 with TRBJ2-5; no clear D gene. The CDR3 loop spans 15 amino acids. Per the germline V gene, CDR1 is SGHRS and CDR2 is YFSETQ. Trimming removed 0 bases at V and 7 bases at J, with 16 bases between. The CDR3 DNA reads TGCGCCAGCAGCTTGGAGGCAGGAACATTGTGGACCCAGTACTTC. Amino acid sequence: CASSLEAGTLWTQYF.

The chain carries TRBV3-1 and TRBJ1-1, with TRBD1 matching over 7 bases. V lost 3 bases and J lost 2; bases outside the gene matches: 9. Germline V lookup: CDR1 LGHDT, CDR2 YNNKEL (reference sequence). The CDR3 runs 16 residues. The CDR3 DNA reads TGTGCCAGCAGCCAGAGAGGGAGACAGGGAAACACTGAAGCTTTCTTT. It yields the protein CASSQRGRQGNTEAFF.

This chain joins TRBV4-2 and TRBJ2-7; perhaps D is TRBD1 or TRBD2 (5 bases each). V lost 0 bases and J lost 7, with 7 bases in between. The CDR3 has 12 residues. Germline V gives CDR1 LGHNA, CDR2 YNFKEQ. In DNA, the CDR3 is TGTGCCAGCAGCCAAGATGGGGGAGAGCAGTACTTC. It yields the protein CASSQDGGEQYF.

The V gene is TRBV29-1, the J gene TRBJ2-6; tentative D call: TRBD2 (5 bases). The germline CDR1 and CDR2 sequences are SQVTM and ANQGSEA. This CDR3 spans 14 amino acids. V shed 7 bases and J shed 0 bases, with 10 bases lying between them. CDR3 sequence: CSASSSSGANVLTF. Here the CDR3 DNA reads TGCAGCGCCTCTAGCAGCTCTGGGGCCAACGTCCTGACTTTC.

The V call is TRBV13, the J call TRBJ2-7; D possibly corresponds to TRBD2 (7 bases). The germline V and J ends were trimmed by 4 bases and 2 bases, with 18 bases remaining between them. Germline lookup yields CDR1 PRHDT and CDR2 FYEKMQ (reference sequence). This CDR3 has 16 amino acids. The CDR3 bases are TGTGCCAGCAGCTCGAGGGGGGGACACGCGGCCTACGAGCAGTACTTC. It translates to CASSSRGGHAAYEQYF.

The sample holds a few counts of this clonotype. The CDR3 here is CSVEGHRGYGYTF. The CDR3 bases are TGCAGCGTTGAAGGACACAGGGGCTATGGCTACACCTTC. This rearrangement joins TRBV29-1 to TRBJ1-2; 7 nucleotides agree with TRBD1. Germline assignment: CDR1 SQVTM and CDR2 ANQGSEA. CDR3 size: 13 residues. Trimming took 1 base from V and 4 from J; bases not matched to a gene: 3.

The chain has TRBV6-5 and TRBJ2-6; D is possibly TRBD1 or TRBD2 (5 bases each). V was shortened by 7 bases and J by 0 bases, with 16 bases between the two germline ends. The CDR3 is 17 residues long. Germline CDR1 reads MNHEY; CDR2 reads SVGAGI. The CDR3 loop reads CASTLSGPNSGANVLTF. The CDR3 region has the DNA TGTGCCAGCACCCTATCGGGGCCTAACTCTGGGGCCAACGTCCTGACTTTC.

The V gene is TRBV20-1, the J gene TRBJ2-3; 8 positions agree with TRBD2. Germline CDR1 is DFQATT and CDR2 is SNEGSKA (reference sequence). The CDR3 runs to 14 residues. After removal of 4 bases from V and 8 bases from J, the junction contained 11 bases not matched to a gene. The CDR3 DNA reads TGCAGTGCTATCGGGACTAGGGGAGGGTCTACGCAGTATTTT. As protein: CSAIGTRGGSTQYF.